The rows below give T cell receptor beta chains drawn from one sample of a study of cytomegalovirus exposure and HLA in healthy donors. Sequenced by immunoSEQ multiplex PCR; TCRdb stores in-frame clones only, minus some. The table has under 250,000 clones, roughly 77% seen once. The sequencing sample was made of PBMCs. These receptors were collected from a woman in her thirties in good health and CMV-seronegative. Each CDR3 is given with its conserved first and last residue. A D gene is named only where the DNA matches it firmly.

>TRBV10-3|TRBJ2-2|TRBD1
CAISELRGRVTGELFF
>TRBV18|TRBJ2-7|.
CASSPEVKPYEQYF
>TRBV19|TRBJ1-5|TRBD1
CASSTGGMEPQHF
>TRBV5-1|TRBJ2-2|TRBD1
CASSVDREIGELFF
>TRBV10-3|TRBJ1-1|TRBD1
CAISESDRGGTEAFF
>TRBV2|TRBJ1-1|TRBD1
CARKDRGMTEAFF
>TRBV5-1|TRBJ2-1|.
CASSLERGSYNEQFF
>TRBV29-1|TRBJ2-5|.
CSVGGGPRETQYF
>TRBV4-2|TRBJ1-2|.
CASSPLAAAGYTF
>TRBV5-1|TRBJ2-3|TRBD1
CASSLVTGTGIDTQYF
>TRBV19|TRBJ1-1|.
CASSTQGNTEAFF
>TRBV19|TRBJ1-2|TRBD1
CASSIGQGPYGYTF
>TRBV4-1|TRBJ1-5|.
CASSQFWTDFPSNQPQHF
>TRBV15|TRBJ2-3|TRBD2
CATSDSGLAGLSTDTQYF
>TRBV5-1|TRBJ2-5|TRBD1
CASSLVRDRQGVRETQYF
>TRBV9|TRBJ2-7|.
CASSAPPEGVSSYEQYF
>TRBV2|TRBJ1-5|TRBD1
CASSAQRQGAHQPQHF
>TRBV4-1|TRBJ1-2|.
CASSDRYGYTF
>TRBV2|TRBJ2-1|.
CASREDYLRGSDEQFF
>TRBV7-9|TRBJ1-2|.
CASSLGQIYGYTF
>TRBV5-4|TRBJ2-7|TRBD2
CASSSGLADEQYF
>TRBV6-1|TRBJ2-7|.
CASSEVRHSPYEQYF
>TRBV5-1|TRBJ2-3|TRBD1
CASSSGTVKSDTQYF
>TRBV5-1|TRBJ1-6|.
CASSSPGFGLNSPLHF
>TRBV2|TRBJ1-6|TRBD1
CASNRDRENSPLHF
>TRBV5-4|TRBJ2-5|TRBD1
CAILSTGGRETQYF
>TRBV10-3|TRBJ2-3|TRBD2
CAISGSGGSTDTQYF
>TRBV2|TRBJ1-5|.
CASRPGQGSNQPQHF
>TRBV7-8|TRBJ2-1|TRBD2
CASSLRLAPSSYNEQFF
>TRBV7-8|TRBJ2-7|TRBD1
CASSMTGGRYEQYF
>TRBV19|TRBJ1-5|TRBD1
CASRTITGAGQPQHF
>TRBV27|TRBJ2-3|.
CASSFGALGTDTQYF
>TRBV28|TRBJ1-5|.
CASSRGRPNPQHF
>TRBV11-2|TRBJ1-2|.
CASSNSLLRDKDYGYTF
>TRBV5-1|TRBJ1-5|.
CASSLDRDQPQHF
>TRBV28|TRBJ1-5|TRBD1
CASSSPRQGAAQPQHF
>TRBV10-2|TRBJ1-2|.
CASRETGRGSGYTF
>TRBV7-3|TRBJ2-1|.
CASSVYGGDYNEQFF
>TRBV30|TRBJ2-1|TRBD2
CAWSGWGGGLAGNNEQFF
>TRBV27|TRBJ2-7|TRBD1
CASTSDRDTYEQYF
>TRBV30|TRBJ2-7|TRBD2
CAWMGSGGALYEQYF
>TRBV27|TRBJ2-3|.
CASRLRLTDTQYF
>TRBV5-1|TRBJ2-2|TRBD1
CASSSSAAGGSGGELFF
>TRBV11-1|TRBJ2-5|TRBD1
CASSSGSGTGLSETQYF
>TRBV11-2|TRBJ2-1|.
CASSTGLTIYLSNEQFF
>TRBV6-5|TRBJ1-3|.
CASRADASSGNTIYF
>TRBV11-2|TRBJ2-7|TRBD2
CASSLGGGRAYEQYF
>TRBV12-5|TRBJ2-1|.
CASASRVTYNEQFF
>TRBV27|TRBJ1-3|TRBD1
CASSSQGTGNTIYF
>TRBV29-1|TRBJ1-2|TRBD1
CSVDSPGGGYTF